The clone carrying this T cell receptor beta chain appeared many times. V shed 2 bases and J shed 0 bases, with 11 bases lying between them. The CDR3 loop spans 15 amino acids. Germline V lookup: CDR1 MNHEY, CDR2 SMNVEV (reference sequence). This entry is derived from a study of T cells in Graves' hyperthyroidism and ophthalmopathy. Amplification targeted TCR beta CDR3 regions from RNA transcripts. First-round RT-PCR of the TCR CDR3 relied on the HTBI primer set. TCRdb re-called the multiplex PCR reads through MiXCR, storing one row per CDR3 protein. Of around 450,000 distinct CDR3 sequences listed, approximately 15% are singletons.

Material: blood. The clonotype was recovered from a young woman with Graves' hyperthyroidism. The gene calls are TRBV27 and TRBJ2-7, with D perhaps matching TRBD1 (6 bases). The CDR3 here is CASSLVAGASYEQYF. CDR3 bases: TGTGCCAGCAGTTTAGTGGCAGGGGCCTCCTACGAGCAGTACTTC.